The sequence of this T cell receptor beta chain was determined in a study of radiotherapy plus CTLA-4 blockade in lung cancer. Across the study: Disease control reached approximately 29%, with objective responses in 15% to 20%.

The ends lost 1 base at V and 5 bases at J; junction bases unmatched: 10. This CDR3 is built from 17 residues. Per the germline V gene, CDR1 is SEHNR and CDR2 is FQNEAQ (reference sequence). Sequenced by immunoSEQ multiplex PCR; TCRdb stores in-frame clones only, minus some. In the table there are about 78,000 clones, around 88% of which are singletons. CTLA-4 blockade using ipilimumab, together with focal radiation, was received by patients with chemo-refractory metastatic non-small-cell lung cancer. The sequencing here drew on peripheral blood, taken from a patient treated with radiotherapy plus ipilimumab. The receptor was derived from a human donor with non-small cell lung cancer who had a partial response to radiotherapy plus ipilimumab. This chain joins TRBV7-9 and TRBJ2-2, with 7 bases fitting TRBD2. CDR3 region: CASSLVGTPGGTGELFF. CDR3 nucleotides: TGTGCCAGCAGCTTAGTCGGAACACCCGGGGGGACCGGGGAGCTGTTTTTT.